This T cell receptor (beta chain) stems from a study of regulatory T cells in long-lasting Graves disease (dated by TCRdb to the early 2020s). About the investigation overall: Persistent Graves' disease was defined as antithyroid drug treatment for over 5 years with persistently positive TSH receptor autoantibodies. A total of around 35 samples underwent TCR sequencing: about 13 from persistent and approximately 20 from newly diagnosed Graves' disease patients. The study was conducted in China and was registered as a clinical trial. Persistent Graves' disease patients were compared with newly diagnosed Graves' disease patients by peripheral blood TCR sequencing and RNA sequencing. On average, persistent Graves' disease patients in the clinical cohort had been on antithyroid drugs for approximately ten years. Results the study describes overall, beyond this receptor: The authors noted that the small sample size was a limitation that may lower accuracy. Only the TCR beta chain was sequenced and analyzed. Persistent disease showed preferential use of TRBV28, TRBJ1-2 and TRBJ2-5, whereas newly diagnosed disease favored TRBV20-1 and TRBJ2-1. Patients with persistent disease shared more public clonotypes (around 2,500) than newly diagnosed patients did (roughly 970). Because the primary lesion, thyroid tissue, could not be accessed, the study looked at peripheral blood alone. Compared with newly diagnosed patients, patients with persistent Graves' disease had lower TCR Shannon entropy and fewer highly expanded clones, which suggests clonal expansion.

This sample's time point label indicates: persistent/refractory GD, antithyroid drugs over 5 years with positive TRAb. For both TCR sequencing and RNA sequencing, RNA was extracted from PBMCs using TRIzol. Graves' disease was diagnosed according to American Thyroid Association guidelines. The patients came from an endocrinology department in Xi'an, China. From each patient, around 9 milliliters of peripheral blood was collected into an EDTA anticoagulant tube. PBMCs were isolated by Ficoll Paque Plus density gradient separation without further T cell sorting. RNA quality was checked with an Agilent 2100 Bioanalyzer and agarose gel, and concentration with a NanoDrop 2000. The library relied on multiplex PCR. Sequencing used an Illumina HiSeq 4000. TCR beta libraries were built with iRepertoire HTBI primers and Arm-PCR amplification of CDR3 regions. Before sequencing, the PCR products underwent gel purification. Turning to the authors' computational methods: Across samples, around 62 TRBV and roughly 13 TRBJ segments were identified and used for gene usage analysis of CDR3 amino acid clonotypes. COPE and FqMerger were used to merge filtered high-quality paired reads into contigs. BLAST was used to align contigs to the IMGT TRBV, TRBD and TRBJ reference genes, and CDR3 was defined following IMGT. Highly expanded clones were defined as clonotypes with a frequency above 0.1%. Repertoire diversity was measured by Shannon entropy, and V-J evenness by the Gini coefficient. A clonotype was considered public if more than one individual shared it. Using fastp at Q25 and MiXCR, TCRdb reprocessed the public reads and kept productive beta chains. Identical CDR3 proteins give one entry, which carries the most common genes and DNA. None of the V and J calls come from the authors' own analysis; TCRdb made them. Within this sample are hundreds of thousands of distinct CDR3 sequences, with under 25% of them counted one time only. Of the sample, around an eighth falls within the top ten clones.

This clonotype was detected many times. Its antigen is not yet known. No per-base quality is available; no much larger clone lies one base away. Trimming costs V 2 bases and J 3 bases, and their ends lie 17 bases apart. The CDR3 sequence holds 16 residues, the cysteine and phenylalanine included. The retained sequence is limited to the CDR3, 48 bases, with the frame set at the first base. CDR1 and CDR2, looked up from the germline V gene (reference sequence), are SGHKS and YYEKEE. Here the sequenced sample was peripheral blood mononuclear cells (PBMCs), taken when the disease was refractory, from a patient treated with antithyroid drugs. This sequence uses TRBV5-5 and TRBJ1-1; the D region possibly corresponds to TRBD1 (5 bases align). This sequence originates from a female donor with Graves disease. The CDR3 here reads CASSFTPLSTDTEAFF. The bases are TGTGCCAGCAGCTTCACTCCCCTTTCGACAGACACTGAAGCTTTCTTT.